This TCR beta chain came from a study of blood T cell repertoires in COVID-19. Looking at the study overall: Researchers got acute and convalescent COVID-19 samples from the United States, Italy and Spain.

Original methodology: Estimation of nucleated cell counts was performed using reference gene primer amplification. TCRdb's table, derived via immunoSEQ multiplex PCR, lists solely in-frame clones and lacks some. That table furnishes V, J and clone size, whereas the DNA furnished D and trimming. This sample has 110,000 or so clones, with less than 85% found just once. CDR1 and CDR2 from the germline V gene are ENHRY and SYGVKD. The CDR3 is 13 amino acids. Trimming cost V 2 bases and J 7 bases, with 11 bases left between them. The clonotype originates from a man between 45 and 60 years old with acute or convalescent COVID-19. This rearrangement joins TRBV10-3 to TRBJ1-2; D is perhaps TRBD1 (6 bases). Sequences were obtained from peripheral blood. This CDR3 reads CAISEAGAGGYTF. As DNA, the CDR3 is TGTGCCATCAGTGAGGCGGGGGCAGGTGGCTACACCTTC.